Listed below are T cell receptor beta chains from one sample, sequenced in a study of neurological immune-mediated disorders. TCRdb reprocessed the 5' RACE reads via MiXCR and lists one record per CDR3 protein. The table lists 30,000 to 45,000 distinct CDR3 sequences, around 10% of them singletons. The sample consisted of CD4+ T cells from blood. The receptors shown here come from a woman in her thirties with HTLV-1-associated myelopathy (HAM/TSP). Both conserved end residues are part of each CDR3. Fields, in order: clone size, J gene, D gene, V gene, CDR3 DNA, CDR3 protein. The D gene is left open where the match is weak. Rows may omit the clone size; those that give it use once, few, many or a size class.

abundance: .
j_gene: TRBJ2-1
d_gene: .
v_gene: TRBV9
CDR3nt: .
CDR3aa: CASSFYICSARGNRVSEQFF

abundance: many
j_gene: TRBJ2-4
d_gene: .
v_gene: TRBV20-1
CDR3nt: TGCAGTGCCGAGCCGATGGGACCCAAAAACATTCAGTACTTC
CDR3aa: CSAEPMGPKNIQYF

abundance: many
j_gene: TRBJ1-6
d_gene: .
v_gene: TRBV25-1
CDR3nt: TGTGCCAGCAGTTCTGGAAACTATAATTCACCCCTCCACTTT
CDR3aa: CASSSGNYNSPLHF

abundance: many
j_gene: TRBJ1-2
d_gene: .
v_gene: TRBV20-1
CDR3nt: TGCAGTGCTCGGGACATCTCTAACTATGGCTACACCTTC
CDR3aa: CSARDISNYGYTF

abundance: .
j_gene: TRBJ1-2
d_gene: TRBD1
v_gene: TRBV20-1
CDR3nt: TGCAGTGCTGGGGGGGGGACAGGGGTCTTTTGCACCTTC
CDR3aa: CSAGGGTGVFCTF

abundance: .
j_gene: TRBJ1-1
d_gene: .
v_gene: TRBV20-1
CDR3nt: TGCAGTGCTAGAACCGGGAAGGGGATAGGGGCAGCTTTCTTT
CDR3aa: CSARTGKGIGAAFF

abundance: many
j_gene: TRBJ1-1
d_gene: .
v_gene: TRBV5-1
CDR3nt: TGCGCCAGCAGCCGAGACACAGGGAACACTGAAGCTTTCTTT
CDR3aa: CASSRDTGNTEAFF

abundance: few
j_gene: TRBJ2-3
d_gene: .
v_gene: TRBV10-2
CDR3nt: TGCGCCAGCAATCCCCAGCGGGGCACAGATACGCAGTATTTT
CDR3aa: CASNPQRGTDTQYF

abundance: many
j_gene: TRBJ2-1
d_gene: .
v_gene: TRBV4-2
CDR3nt: TGTGCCAGCAGCCAAGACTCCCTACTGGCGGCCCCAAGCTCCTACAATGAGCAGTTCTTC
CDR3aa: CASSQDSLLAAPSSYNEQFF

abundance: many
j_gene: TRBJ1-1
d_gene: .
v_gene: TRBV20-1
CDR3nt: TGCAGTGCTCCGGACGGATCCAAAGCTTTCTTT
CDR3aa: CSAPDGSKAFF

abundance: many
j_gene: TRBJ2-1
d_gene: .
v_gene: TRBV5-1
CDR3nt: TGCGCCAGCAGCCTGGTGTCTTCGTCGGGAAATGAGCAGTTCTTC
CDR3aa: CASSLVSSSGNEQFF

abundance: many
j_gene: TRBJ1-1
d_gene: .
v_gene: TRBV6-6
CDR3nt: TGTGCCAGCAGAGATCAGGAAAGGAACACTGAAGCTTTCTTT
CDR3aa: CASRDQERNTEAFF

abundance: many
j_gene: TRBJ2-3
d_gene: .
v_gene: TRBV5-6
CDR3nt: TGTGCCAGTTACCCACTAGCCACCACAGATACGCAGTATTTT
CDR3aa: CASYPLATTDTQYF

abundance: many
j_gene: TRBJ1-5
d_gene: TRBD1
v_gene: TRBV20-1
CDR3nt: TGCAGTGCTTTCGACAGGGGGAGTCAGCCCCAGCATTTT
CDR3aa: CSAFDRGSQPQHF

abundance: many
j_gene: TRBJ1-2
d_gene: .
v_gene: TRBV7-9
CDR3nt: TGTGCCAGCAGCTTAGAGTTGGTTCCGGGGGCCGGAGGCTACACCTTC
CDR3aa: CASSLELVPGAGGYTF

abundance: many
j_gene: TRBJ2-7
d_gene: .
v_gene: TRBV7-2
CDR3nt: TGTGCCAGCAGCCCATCGCCAACCATCTACGAGCAGTACTTC
CDR3aa: CASSPSPTIYEQYF

abundance: many
j_gene: TRBJ1-5
d_gene: TRBD1
v_gene: TRBV10-2
CDR3nt: TGCGCCAGCAGGGACAGGTATAGCAATCAGCCCCAGCATTTT
CDR3aa: CASRDRYSNQPQHF

abundance: many
j_gene: TRBJ1-1
d_gene: TRBD1
v_gene: TRBV20-1
CDR3nt: TGCAGTGCTAGAAAGTCGACAGGGCACACTGAAGCTTTCTTT
CDR3aa: CSARKSTGHTEAFF

abundance: many
j_gene: TRBJ2-5
d_gene: .
v_gene: TRBV3-1
CDR3nt: TGTGCCAGCAGCCAAGTAAGGCAGCGACAAGAGACCCAGTACTTC
CDR3aa: CASSQVRQRQETQYF

abundance: many
j_gene: TRBJ2-2
d_gene: TRBD2
v_gene: TRBV7-2
CDR3nt: TGTGCCAGCAGCCCCCCCGGACTAGCGGGCACCGGGGAGCTGTTTTTT
CDR3aa: CASSPPGLAGTGELFF

abundance: many
j_gene: TRBJ1-6
d_gene: .
v_gene: TRBV2
CDR3nt: TGTGCCAGCAGCGACACCCGGACAGCCAATAATTCACCCCTCCACTTT
CDR3aa: CASSDTRTANNSPLHF

abundance: many
j_gene: TRBJ2-5
d_gene: .
v_gene: TRBV6-5
CDR3nt: TGTGCCAGCAGCAAAAAAGTGGTTGGGGGTTCCGAGACCCAGTACTTC
CDR3aa: CASSKKVVGGSETQYF

abundance: many
j_gene: TRBJ2-7
d_gene: .
v_gene: TRBV10-3
CDR3nt: TGTGCCATCAGTGAGAGGCAGGGCGGCGAGCAGTACTTC
CDR3aa: CAISERQGGEQYF

abundance: .
j_gene: TRBJ2-5
d_gene: .
v_gene: TRBV10-3
CDR3nt: TGTGCCATCAAACCGGACAGCCAAGAGACCCAGTACTTC
CDR3aa: CAIKPDSQETQYF

abundance: many
j_gene: TRBJ2-4
d_gene: .
v_gene: TRBV20-1
CDR3nt: TGCAGTGCTAGAGATTTGACAGGCGGCAAAAACATTCAGTACTTC
CDR3aa: CSARDLTGGKNIQYF

abundance: many
j_gene: TRBJ2-7
d_gene: TRBD1
v_gene: TRBV20-1
CDR3nt: TGCAGTGCTCCACTCGGGACAGGGGGTTTCGAGCAGTACTTC
CDR3aa: CSAPLGTGGFEQYF

abundance: few
j_gene: TRBJ1-2
d_gene: .
v_gene: TRBV6-1
CDR3nt: TGTGCCAGCACCGAGGTCTATGGCTACACCTTC
CDR3aa: CASTEVYGYTF

abundance: many
j_gene: TRBJ2-4
d_gene: TRBD1
v_gene: TRBV10-3
CDR3nt: TGTGCCATCAGTGAAGGGGGCTTTCAGCACTTC
CDR3aa: CAISEGGFQHF